This entry lists 21 T cell receptor beta chains sequenced from one sample in a study of CD8 T cells in Susac syndrome. RNA in amounts of roughly 0.5 to 1 ug was reverse transcribed with random hexamers. MiXCR, applied by TCRdb to the immunoSEQ multiplex PCR reads, yields one record per CDR3 protein. The sample carries fewer than 200,000 distinct CDR3 sequences, approximately 94% recorded once. Source material: CD4+ T cells from PBMCs. The receptors derive from a human donor with Susac syndrome.

The CDR3 loop reads CASSLSPSQSEQFF. The CDR3, as DNA: TGTGCCAGCAGTTTATCCCCCAGTCAGTCTGAGCAGTTCTTC. The V call is TRBV28, the J call TRBJ2-1; D gene unclear. The V gene's germline CDR1 is MDHEN and CDR2 SYDVKM. V was cut by 1 base and J by 9 bases, with 13 bases left in between. The CDR3 runs to 14 residues.

The V and J genes are TRBV5-1 and TRBJ1-2; 8 bases align to TRBD1. The CDR3 contains 13 residues. The V and J ends lost 3 bases and 8 bases, in that order; junction bases with no gene match: 6. Germline CDR1 and CDR2: SGHRS and YFSETQ. The CDR3 nucleotides read TGCGCCAGCAGCTCTGACAGGGGATGGGGCTACACCTTC. Protein sequence: CASSSDRGWGYTF.

The V and J genes are TRBV11-2 and TRBJ1-1; D is ambiguous. The V gene's germline CDR1 is SGHAT and CDR2 FQNNGV. CDR3 size: 15 residues. Trimming stripped 4 bases from V and 6 bases from J, with 18 bases between. The CDR3 nucleotides are TGTGCCAGCAGCTCGTCCTCAGTCCCCCGGGCTGAAGCTTTCTTT. Its translation is CASSSSSVPRAEAFF.

The rearrangement joins TRBV9 to TRBJ2-1; D not certain. The germline V gene encodes CDR1 SGDLS and CDR2 YYNGEE. The length of the CDR3 is 15 residues. Trimming took off 4 bases at V and 1 base at J, with 12 bases between the two ends. DNA for the CDR3: TGTGCCAGCAGCCCACACAGTTCATCCTACAATGAGCAGTTCTTC. Protein product: CASSPHSSSYNEQFF. Full variable domain (missing parts from reference TRBV9 and TRBJ2-1): DSGVTQTPKHLITATGQRVTLRCSPRSGDLSVYWYQQSLDQGLQFLIQYYNGEERAKGNILERFSAQQFPDLHSELNLSSLELGDSALYFCASSPHSSSYNEQFFGPGTRLTVL.

This sequence joins TRBV6-5 and TRBJ1-2; TRBD1 aligns across 8 bases. After removal of 4 bases from V and 5 bases from J, the junction contained 6 bases not matched to a gene. The CDR3 runs 14 residues. CDR1 and CDR2 (germline): MNHEY, SVGAGI. The CDR3 DNA reads TGTGCCAGCAGTTCCGGGACAGGCCCATATGGCTACACCTTC. The encoded protein is CASSSGTGPYGYTF.

The gene calls are TRBV20-1 and TRBJ2-3; 8 bases fit TRBD1. The CDR3 totals 15 residues. Germline V gene sequence: CDR1 DFQATT, CDR2 SNEGSKA (reference sequence). Trimming removed 0 bases from V and 5 bases from J; junction bases left unmatched: 7. The CDR3 DNA reads TGCAGTGCTAGAGATACCAGGGGGCAGGTAGATACGCAGTATTTT. Protein sequence: CSARDTRGQVDTQYF.

This sequence joins TRBV20-1 and TRBJ2-7; D ambiguous. CDR3 length: 15 amino acids. CDR1 and CDR2 from the germline V gene are DFQATT and SNEGSKA (reference sequence). Trimming stripped 1 base from V and 2 bases from J, with 15 bases between. As DNA, the CDR3 is TGCAGTGCTAGAGTTGCGGTGGGTGCGACCTACGAGCAGTACTTC. This codes for CSARVAVGATYEQYF.

V gene TRBV2 combines with J gene TRBJ1-5; D remains ambiguous. Trimming took 3 bases from V and 1 from J, leaving 1 base between them. The length of the CDR3 is 12 residues. The germline CDR1 and CDR2 sequences are SNHLY and FYNNEI. CDR3 in DNA: TGTGCCAGCAGTGAGAGCAATCAGCCCCAGCATTTT. The encoded protein is CASSESNQPQHF.

The chain joins TRBV9 to TRBJ2-7; 8 bases line up with TRBD1. Trimming removed 0 bases from V and 3 bases from J; junction bases left unmatched: 5. CDR3 length equals 15 residues. CDR1 is SGDLS and CDR2 is YYNGEE in the germline V gene. The CDR3 nucleotides read TGTGCCAGCAGCGTAGCCCAGGGGGCGATCTACGAGCAGTACTTC. It translates to CASSVAQGAIYEQYF.

The V gene is TRBV29-1, the J gene TRBJ1-2; D is perhaps TRBD1 (6 bases). V lost 5 bases to trimming and J lost 6 bases, with 19 bases between them. Per germline, CDR1 SQVTM and CDR2 ANQGSEA. This CDR3 has 14 residues. CDR3 DNA: TGCAGCGTTTTAACCCCAGGGGAAACCCATGGCTACACCTTC. This encodes CSVLTPGETHGYTF.

The rearrangement uses TRBV5-1 and TRBJ2-5, with D possibly matching TRBD1 (6 bases). There are 14 residues in the CDR3. The germline CDR1 and CDR2 sequences are SGHRS and YFSETQ. V lost 0 bases to trimming and J lost 2 bases, with 8 bases between them. For the CDR3, the DNA is TGCGCCAGCAGCTTGGTCGGACAGCAAGAGACCCAGTACTTC. Encoded protein: CASSLVGQQETQYF. Combining the CDR3 with reference TRBV5-1 and TRBJ2-5 gives the whole variable domain KAGVTQTPRYLIKTRGQQVTLSCSPISGHRSVSWYQQTPGQGLQFLFEYFSETQRNKGNFPGRFSGRQFSNSRSEMNVSTLELGDSALYLCASSLVGQQETQYFGPGTRLLVL.

The chain recombines TRBV6-2 or TRBV6-3 with TRBJ1-1, with D possibly being TRBD1 (5 bases). Germline V gene lookup returns CDR1 MNHEY and CDR2 SVGEGT. The CDR3 is 14 amino acids. The ends were cut back, 4 bases at V and 11 bases at J, with 20 bases in the middle. The CDR3, as DNA: TGTGCCAGCAGTTCCCAGGGCCTTCCCGGCACGGCTTTCTTT. Its protein is CASSSQGLPGTAFF.

V is TRBV15 and J is TRBJ1-4; D ambiguous. CDR1 is LNHNV and CDR2 is YYDKDF in the germline V gene (reference sequence). This CDR3 has 13 residues. V dropped 0 bases and J dropped 8 bases, with 7 bases sitting between them. The CDR3 sequence is CATSRDHNEKLFF. The CDR3 DNA is TGTGCCACCAGCAGAGATCACAACGAAAAACTGTTTTTT.

The sample holds a few counts of this clonotype. The gene calls are TRBV3-1 and TRBJ2-7; D is undetermined. The germline CDR1 and CDR2 sequences are LGHDT and YNNKEL (reference sequence). CDR3 length: 12 amino acids. V dropped 1 base and J dropped 4 bases, with 5 bases sitting between them. CDR3 nucleotides: TGTGCCAGCAGCCAAGTCGGTTACGAGCAGTACTTC. Encoded protein: CASSQVGYEQYF.

The chain is built from TRBV20-1 and TRBJ2-1; 9 nucleotides agree with TRBD2. Looked up from germline, CDR1 is DFQATT and CDR2 is SNEGSKA (reference sequence). V was pared by 3 bases and J by 0 bases, with 9 bases of the junction left unmatched. The CDR3 loop spans 17 amino acids. CDR3 residues: CSASDSGGTSSYNEQFF. CDR3 nucleotides: TGCAGTGCTAGCGATAGCGGGGGAACCAGCTCCTACAATGAGCAGTTCTTC.

J is TRBJ2-7 and V is TRBV4-3; 7 bases match TRBD1. The CDR3 length is 15 residues. V gave up 2 bases and J gave up 5 bases; unmatched junction bases: 9. CDR1 is LGHNA, CDR2 YSLEER, per germline. Here the CDR3 DNA reads TGCGCCAGCAGCCAAAGGCACAGGGGAAGTGACGAGCAGTACTTC. This translates into CASSQRHRGSDEQYF.

A note on this clonotype: At one of its ends the junction is not consistent with the germline gene, which may arise from a read error. The chain links TRBV4-3 to TRBJ2-5, with D perhaps matching TRBD2 (6 bases). CDR3 length: 14 amino acids. CDR1 is LGHNA, CDR2 YSLEER, per germline. The CDR3 spells CASSQDLGRETQYF. Written as DNA, the CDR3 is TGTGCCAGCAGCCAAGATTTGGGGAGGGAGACCCAGTACTTC.

The chain joins TRBV20-1 to TRBJ2-3; 14 bases map to TRBD2. Germline loops: CDR1 DFQATT, CDR2 SNEGSKA (reference sequence). Trimming took 0 bases from V and 3 from J; bases not matched to a gene: 14. The CDR3 length is 20 residues. The CDR3 DNA is TGCAGTGCTAGAGATAAGGGACTAGCGGGGGAAGACTCTGCTACAGATACGCAGTATTTT. It codes for CSARDKGLAGEDSATDTQYF.

This chain links TRBV20-1 with TRBJ1-3; D is uncertain. The germline V gene encodes CDR1 DFQATT and CDR2 SNEGSKA (reference sequence). This CDR3 comprises 14 residues. V lost 3 bases and J lost 4, with 13 bases in between. The chain's CDR3 is CSASLRLRGNTIYF. DNA of the CDR3: TGCAGTGCTAGCCTCAGGCTGAGAGGAAACACCATATATTTT.

This sequence joins TRBV24-1 and TRBJ2-1; 8 nucleotides agree with TRBD2. The CDR3 sequence is 13 residues long. Germline loops: CDR1 KGHDR, CDR2 SFDVKD. The trim removed 5 bases at V and 9 bases at J, leaving 5 bases unmatched. The CDR3: CATSVGGAGEQFF. The CDR3 DNA follows: TGTGCCACCAGTGTCGGGGGGGCAGGTGAGCAGTTCTTC.

Notes on this clonotype: At one boundary the junction diverges from the germline segment, which might be a read error. The genes are TRBV7-2 and TRBJ2-1; D unresolved. Germline CDR1 reads SGHTA; CDR2 reads FQGNSA. The CDR3 is made up of 13 amino acids. This CDR3 is CASSFQRYSEQFF. CDR3 nucleotide sequence: TGTGCCAGCAGCTTCCAGCGCTACAGTGAGCAGTTCTTC.